Included here is one T cell receptor (beta chain) sequence, with context. The CDR3 consists of 14 residues. Germline lookup yields CDR1 SEHNR and CDR2 FQNEAQ (reference sequence). The V end was cut by 3 bases, the J end by 3 bases, with 8 bases between. This entry comes from a study of T cell changes during pregnancy in multiple sclerosis. Sequencing used immunoSEQ multiplex PCR; TCRdb keeps in-frame clones, though not all of them. The sample contains some 74,000 clones, approximately 92% of which appear only once. The specimen was peripheral blood, collected before pregnancy. This chain connects TRBV7-9 to TRBJ1-4; a weak D match, TRBD1 (5 bases). The TCR comes from a female donor with multiple sclerosis, enrolled in a pregnancy study. CDR3 DNA: TGTGCCAGCAGCTTCGGGGGAGCTAATGAAAAACTGTTTTTT. The encoded protein is CASSFGGANEKLFF.